Detailed here is one TCR beta chain. These data come from a study of radiotherapy plus CTLA-4 blockade in lung cancer. Produced via immunoSEQ multiplex PCR; TCRdb's table is partial and in-frame only. The sample lists around 99,000 clones, about 90% occurring once. Between the trimmed V and J ends, which lost 0 bases and 0 bases, there was a span of 2 bases. Looked up from germline, CDR1 is LNHDA and CDR2 is SQIVND (reference sequence). The CDR3 contains 13 residues. The J gene is TRBJ1-1, the V gene TRBV19; D uncertain. The TCR comes from a human donor with non-small cell lung cancer that progressed on radiotherapy plus ipilimumab. The material sequenced was peripheral blood, taken from a patient treated with radiotherapy plus ipilimumab. The CDR3 coding sequence is TGTGCCAGTAGTATAGAAGTGAACACTGAAGCTTTCTTT. This encodes CASSIEVNTEAFF. Complete variable domain (other parts from reference TRBV19 and TRBJ1-1): DGGITQSPKYLFRKEGQNVTLSCEQNLNHDAMYWYRQDPGQGLRLIYYSQIVNDFQKGDIAEGYSVSREKKESFPLTVTSAQKNPTAFYLCASSIEVNTEAFFGQGTRLTVV.